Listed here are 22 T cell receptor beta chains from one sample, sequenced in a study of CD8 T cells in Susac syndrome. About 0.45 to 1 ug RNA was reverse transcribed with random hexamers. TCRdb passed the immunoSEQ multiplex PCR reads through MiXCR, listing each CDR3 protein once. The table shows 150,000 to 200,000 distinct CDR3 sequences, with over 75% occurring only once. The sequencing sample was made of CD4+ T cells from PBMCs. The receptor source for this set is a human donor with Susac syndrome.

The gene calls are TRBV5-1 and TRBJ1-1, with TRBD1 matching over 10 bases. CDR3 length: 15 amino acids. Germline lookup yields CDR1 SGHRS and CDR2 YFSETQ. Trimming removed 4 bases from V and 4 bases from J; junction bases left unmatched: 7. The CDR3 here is CASSGGTGDGTEAFF. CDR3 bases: TGCGCCAGCAGCGGGGGGACAGGGGATGGCACTGAAGCTTTCTTT.

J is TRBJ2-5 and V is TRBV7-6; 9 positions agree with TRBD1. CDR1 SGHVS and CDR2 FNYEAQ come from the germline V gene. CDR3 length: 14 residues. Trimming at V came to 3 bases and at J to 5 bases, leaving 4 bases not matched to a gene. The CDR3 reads CASSFTGGAETQYF. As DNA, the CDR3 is TGTGCCAGCAGCTTTACAGGGGGCGCGGAGACCCAGTACTTC.

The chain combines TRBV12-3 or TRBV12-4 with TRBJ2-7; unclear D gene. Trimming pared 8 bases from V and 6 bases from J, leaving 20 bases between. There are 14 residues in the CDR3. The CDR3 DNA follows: TGTGCCAGCGGGCTTGCTGTGGGAATCGGCGAGCAGTACTTC. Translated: CASGLAVGIGEQYF.

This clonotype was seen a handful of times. The CDR3 DNA reads TGTGCCAGCAGCTCAAAGTATAGCAATCAGCCCCAGCATTTT. Protein sequence: CASSSKYSNQPQHF. The V and J genes are TRBV11-2 and TRBJ1-5; D not resolved. The germline V and J ends were trimmed by 4 bases and 0 bases, with 7 bases remaining between them. CDR3 size: 14 residues. Germline V gene sequence: CDR1 SGHAT, CDR2 FQNNGV.

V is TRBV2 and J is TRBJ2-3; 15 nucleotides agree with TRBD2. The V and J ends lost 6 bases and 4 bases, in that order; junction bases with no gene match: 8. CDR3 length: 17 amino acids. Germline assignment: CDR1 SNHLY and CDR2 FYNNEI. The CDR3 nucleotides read TGTGCCAGCAGGCAAGGGACTAGCGGGGGGTATGCAGATACGCAGTATTTT. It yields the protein CASRQGTSGGYADTQYF.

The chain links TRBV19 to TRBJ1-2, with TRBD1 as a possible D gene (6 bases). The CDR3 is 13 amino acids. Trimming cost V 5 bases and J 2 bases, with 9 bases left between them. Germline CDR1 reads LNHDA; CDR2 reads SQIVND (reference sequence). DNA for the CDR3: TGTGCCAGTAGTCGAGACAGGAACTATGGCTACACCTTC. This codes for CASSRDRNYGYTF.

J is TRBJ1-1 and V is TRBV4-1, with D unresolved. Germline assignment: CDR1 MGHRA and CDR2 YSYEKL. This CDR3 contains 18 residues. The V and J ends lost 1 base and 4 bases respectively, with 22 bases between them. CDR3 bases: TGCGCCAGCAGCCAAGTGGGTGGCCGCGGGTTCGGAACCACTGAAGCTTTCTTT. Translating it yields CASSQVGGRGFGTTEAFF.

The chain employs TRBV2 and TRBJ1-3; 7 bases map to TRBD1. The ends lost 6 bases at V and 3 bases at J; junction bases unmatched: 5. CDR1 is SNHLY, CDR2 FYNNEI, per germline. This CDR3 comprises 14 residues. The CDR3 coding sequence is TGTGCCAGCAGCTCCAACAGGGGTGGAAACACCATATATTTT. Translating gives CASSSNRGGNTIYF.

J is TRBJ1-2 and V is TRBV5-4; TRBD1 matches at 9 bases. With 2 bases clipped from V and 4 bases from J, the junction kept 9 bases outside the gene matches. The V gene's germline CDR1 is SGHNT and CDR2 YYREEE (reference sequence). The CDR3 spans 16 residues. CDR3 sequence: CASSLGRDRAFYGYTF. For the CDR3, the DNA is TGTGCCAGCAGCTTAGGACGGGACAGGGCGTTCTATGGCTACACCTTC.

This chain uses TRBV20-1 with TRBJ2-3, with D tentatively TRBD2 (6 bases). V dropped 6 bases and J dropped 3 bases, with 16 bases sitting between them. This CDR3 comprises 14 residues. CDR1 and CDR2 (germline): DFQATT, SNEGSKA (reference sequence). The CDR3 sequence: CSATAGLSTDTQYF. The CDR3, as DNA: TGCAGTGCAACGGCGGGGCTCTCAACAGATACGCAGTATTTT.

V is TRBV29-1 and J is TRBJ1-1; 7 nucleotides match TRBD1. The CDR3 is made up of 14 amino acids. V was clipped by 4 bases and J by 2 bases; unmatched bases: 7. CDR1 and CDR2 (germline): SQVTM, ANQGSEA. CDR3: CSVVARGDNTEAFF. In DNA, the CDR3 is TGCAGCGTTGTCGCCAGGGGGGACAACACTGAAGCTTTCTTT.

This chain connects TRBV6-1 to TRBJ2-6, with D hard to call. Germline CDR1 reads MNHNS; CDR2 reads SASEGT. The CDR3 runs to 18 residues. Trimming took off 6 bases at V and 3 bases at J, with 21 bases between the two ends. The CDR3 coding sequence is TGTGCCAGCAGCCCAACGGTGCAGTTTTTCCGTGGGGCCAACGTCCTGACTTTC. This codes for CASSPTVQFFRGANVLTF.

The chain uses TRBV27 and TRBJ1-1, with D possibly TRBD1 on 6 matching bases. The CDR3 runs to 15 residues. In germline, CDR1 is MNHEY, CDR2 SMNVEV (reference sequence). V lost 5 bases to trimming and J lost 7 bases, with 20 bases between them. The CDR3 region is CASSPKISGVSEAFF. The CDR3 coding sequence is TGTGCCAGCAGTCCGAAAATCTCAGGGGTGAGTGAAGCTTTCTTT.

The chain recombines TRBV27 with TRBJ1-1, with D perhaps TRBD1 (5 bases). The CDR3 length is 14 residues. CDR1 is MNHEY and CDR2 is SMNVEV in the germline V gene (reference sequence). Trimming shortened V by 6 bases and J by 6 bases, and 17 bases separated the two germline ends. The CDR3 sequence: CASSPKGSGAEAFF. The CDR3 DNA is TGTGCCAGCAGCCCAAAGGGTTCGGGGGCTGAAGCTTTCTTT.

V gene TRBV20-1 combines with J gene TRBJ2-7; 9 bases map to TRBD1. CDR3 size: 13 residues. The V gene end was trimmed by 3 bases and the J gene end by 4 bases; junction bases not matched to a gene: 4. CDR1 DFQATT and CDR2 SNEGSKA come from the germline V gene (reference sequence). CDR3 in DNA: TGCAGTGCTAGGGTGACAGGGGGGTACGAGCAGTACTTC. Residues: CSARVTGGYEQYF.

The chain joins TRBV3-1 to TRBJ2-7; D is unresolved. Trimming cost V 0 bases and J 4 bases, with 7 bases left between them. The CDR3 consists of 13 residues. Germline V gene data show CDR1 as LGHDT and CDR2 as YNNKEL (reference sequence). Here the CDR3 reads CASSQEGTYEQYF. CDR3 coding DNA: TGTGCCAGCAGCCAAGAGGGAACGTACGAGCAGTACTTC.

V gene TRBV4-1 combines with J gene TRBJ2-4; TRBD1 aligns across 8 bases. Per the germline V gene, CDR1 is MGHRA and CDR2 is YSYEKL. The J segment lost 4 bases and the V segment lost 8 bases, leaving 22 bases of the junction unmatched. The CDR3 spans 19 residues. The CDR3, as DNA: TGCGCCAGCGGATTTCCCGGGACAGGATCAAAAACAAAAAAAAACATTCAGTACTTC. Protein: CASGFPGTGSKTKKNIQYF.

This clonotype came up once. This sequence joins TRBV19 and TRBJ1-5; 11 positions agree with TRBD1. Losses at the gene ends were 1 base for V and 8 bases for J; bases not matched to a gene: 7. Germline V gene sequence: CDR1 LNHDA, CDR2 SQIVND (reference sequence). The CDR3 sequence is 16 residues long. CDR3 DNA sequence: TGTGCCAGTAGTATAGTTGGGACAGGGGGTCGGAAGCCCCAGCATTTT. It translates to CASSIVGTGGRKPQHF.

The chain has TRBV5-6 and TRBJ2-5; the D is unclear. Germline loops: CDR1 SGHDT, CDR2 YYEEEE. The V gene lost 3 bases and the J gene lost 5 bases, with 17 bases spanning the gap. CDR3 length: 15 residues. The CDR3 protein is CASSWRTPGGETQYF. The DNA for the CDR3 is TGTGCCAGCAGCTGGCGGACCCCCGGTGGGGAGACCCAGTACTTC.

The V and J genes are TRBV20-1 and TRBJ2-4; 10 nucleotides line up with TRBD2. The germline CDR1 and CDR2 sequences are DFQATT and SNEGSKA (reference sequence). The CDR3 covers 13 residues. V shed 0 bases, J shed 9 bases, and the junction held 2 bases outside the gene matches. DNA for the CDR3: TGCAGTGCTAGAGATGGGACTAGCGTCATTCAGTACTTC. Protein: CSARDGTSVIQYF.

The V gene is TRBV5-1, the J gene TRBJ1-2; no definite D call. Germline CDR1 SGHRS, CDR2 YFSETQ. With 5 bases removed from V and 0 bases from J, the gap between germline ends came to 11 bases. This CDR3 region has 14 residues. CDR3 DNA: TGCGCCAGCAGTCCGGACGGAGCTAACTATGGCTACACCTTC. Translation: CASSPDGANYGYTF.

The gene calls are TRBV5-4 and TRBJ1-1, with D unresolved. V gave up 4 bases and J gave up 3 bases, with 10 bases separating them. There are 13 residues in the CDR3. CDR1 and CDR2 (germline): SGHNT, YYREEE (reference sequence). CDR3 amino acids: CASSLMKDTEAFF. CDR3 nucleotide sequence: TGTGCCAGCAGCCTGATGAAGGACACTGAAGCTTTCTTT.